This TCR beta chain stems from a study of T cells in Graves' hyperthyroidism and ophthalmopathy. The CDR3 spans 17 residues. Between the trimmed V and J ends, which lost 4 bases and 6 bases, there was a span of 19 bases. Findings and limits, study-wide: Blood also carried most thyroid clonotypes expanded above 0.001.

TCR beta CDR3 regions were amplified from RNA. The HTBI primer set drove a first-round RT-PCR of the TCR CDR3. TCRdb itself ran the multiplex PCR reads through MiXCR, one entry per CDR3 protein. Altogether under 400,000 distinct CDR3 sequences are present, roughly 13% being singletons, with the ten largest covering around a tenth. With regard to this clonotype: The antigen is undetermined.

Not enrolled were patients with uncontrolled infection, other autoimmune disease, pregnancy or lactation. Diagnosis relied on clinical symptoms, serum thyroxine and TRAb, thyroid ultrasound and orbital computed tomography. Fresh peripheral blood, 10 ml, was the source of the PBMCs. This chain joins TRBV12-3 or TRBV12-4 and TRBJ1-6; D is unresolved. The sequence was obtained from a woman under 30 with Graves' hyperthyroidism. Material for sequencing was blood. This chain's CDR3 is CASSSSGRVRLNSPLHF. CDR3 in DNA: TGTGCCAGCAGTTCCAGTGGGAGGGTGCGCCTTAATTCACCCCTCCACTTT.